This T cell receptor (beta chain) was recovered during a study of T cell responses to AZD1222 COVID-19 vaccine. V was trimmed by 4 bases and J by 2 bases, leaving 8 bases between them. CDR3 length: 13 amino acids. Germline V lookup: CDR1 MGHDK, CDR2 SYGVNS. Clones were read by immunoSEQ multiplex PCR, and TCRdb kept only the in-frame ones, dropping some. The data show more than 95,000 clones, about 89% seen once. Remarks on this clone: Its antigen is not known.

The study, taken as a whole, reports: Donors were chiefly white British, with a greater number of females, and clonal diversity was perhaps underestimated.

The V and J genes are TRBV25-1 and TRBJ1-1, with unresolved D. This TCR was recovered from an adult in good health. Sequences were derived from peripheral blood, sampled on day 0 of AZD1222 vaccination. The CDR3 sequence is CASSATSNTEAFF. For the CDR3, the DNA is TGTGCCAGCAGTGCTACCAGCAACACTGAAGCTTTCTTT.